One sample yielded the 4 T cell receptor beta chains listed below, sequenced in a study of tumor-infiltrating lymphocytes in primary liver carcinoma. From 20-30 mg of unsorted bulk tissue, DNA and RNA were co-extracted together. The input was approximately 500 ng total RNA; TCR beta cDNA was made from it with a constant-region primer. What produced the TCR beta libraries was three nested multiplex PCR rounds using slightly modified ARM-PCR. Use of TRBV1-TRBV30 forward primers with a C-beta reverse primer characterized the first two PCR rounds, which lasted approximately 11 cycles each. A single record per CDR3 protein comes from TCRdb applying MiXCR to the multiplex PCR reads. The sample has 150,000 to 200,000 distinct CDR3 sequences, 70% to 90% seen once. Sequencing was carried out using tumor tissue from primary liver carcinoma. These receptors were obtained from a man aged 35 to 55 with primary liver carcinoma and hepatitis B virus infection.

The chain is built from TRBV12-3 or TRBV12-4 and TRBJ2-3; D is unresolved. CDR3 length: 12 amino acids. The CDR3 nucleotides are TGTTCCCGCAGTTTTATCACAGATACGCAGTATTTT. Its protein product is CSRSFITDTQYF.

About this clonotype itself: The junction does not match germline at one end; this may be a read error. CDR3 coding DNA: TGTGTCAGCAGTTACTCGGACCCAGAGGGGACTAATGAAAAAATGTTTTTT. It specifies CVSSYSDPEGTNEKMFF. The chain employs TRBV6-6 and TRBJ1-4; possible D gene TRBD1, 5 bases. There are 17 residues in the CDR3. The germline V gene encodes CDR1 MNHNY and CDR2 SVGAGI (reference sequence).

Remarks on this clonotype: One junction end does not reproduce the germline sequence, and a read error may be involved. The V gene is TRBV6-6, the J gene TRBJ1-1, with a weak D call TRBD1 (5 bases). The germline V gene has CDR1 MNHNY and CDR2 SVGAGI (reference sequence). The CDR3 runs to 13 residues. The CDR3 nucleotides read TGTGTCAGCAGCACAGGAGGGACTACTGAAGCTTTATTT. Its translation: CVSSTGGTTEALF.

The rearrangement uses TRBV11-2 and TRBJ2-5; possibly TRBD2 for D (6 bases). The CDR3 runs 15 residues. Per germline, CDR1 SGHAT and CDR2 FQNNGV. V lost 6 bases to trimming and J lost 7 bases, with 21 bases between them. CDR3: CASRPLSAPGVTQYF. DNA for the CDR3: TGTGCCAGCAGGCCCCTGTCAGCCCCGGGGGTGACCCAGTACTTC.